This is a list of T cell receptor beta chains from one sample in a study of T-cell reconstitution after alpha-beta-depleted transplantation in children. TCRdb passed the PCR reads through MiXCR, listing each CDR3 protein once. The repertoire holds more than 25,000 distinct CDR3 sequences, with under 8% as singletons. The starting material was PBMCs, mostly from graft donor cells, obtained 180 days after TCRalphabeta/CD19-depleted stem cell transplant. Source of these receptors: a male patient younger than 18 who had a stem cell transplant for acute myeloid leukemia, so the T cells may come from the graft donor. CDR3s include the opening cysteine and the closing phenylalanine or tryptophan. D genes are given only for firm matches. Clone size is stated in some rows and not others, as once, few, many or a class when expanded.

V gene	clone size	J gene	D gene	CDR3 DNA	CDR3 protein
TRBV3-1	many	TRBJ2-7	TRBD2	TGTGCCAGCAGCCAAGAACCGGCGGGAGGTTACGAGCAGTACTTC	CASSQEPAGGYEQYF
TRBV19	few	TRBJ1-2	TRBD1	TGTGCCAGTCAATTCCGGGACAGGACCCTCGGCGGCTACACCTTC	CASQFRDRTLGGYTF
TRBV29-1	medium-sized	TRBJ2-1	-	TGCAGCGGAGGGGGGGGACTCGGCAATGAGCAGTTCTTC	CSGGGGLGNEQFF
TRBV7-6	medium-sized	TRBJ2-2	TRBD2	TGTGCCAGCAGCTCCCAAGCGGGAAGGGGCACCGGGGAGCTGTTTTTT	CASSSQAGRGTGELFF
TRBV28	many	TRBJ1-2	TRBD1	TGTGCCAGCAGTTTAACCGGACAGGGGGCCTATGGCTACACCTTC	CASSLTGQGAYGYTF
TRBV5-1	many	TRBJ2-5	TRBD2	TGCGCCAGCAGCCTGAGACCGGGACTAGCGTCAGAGACCCAGTACTTC	CASSLRPGLASETQYF
TRBV25-1	medium-sized	TRBJ1-1	-	TGTGCCAGCAGTTTTTGGGGCCCTGAGGGCACTGAAGCTTTCTTT	CASSFWGPEGTEAFF
TRBV28	many	TRBJ2-7	-	TGTGCCAGCAGTTCCCCGGGACGGATCTACGAGCAGTACTTC	CASSSPGRIYEQYF
TRBV6-2/TRBV6-3	-	TRBJ2-2	TRBD2	TGTGCCAGCAGTCGGACTAGCGGGATTTTCCCCGGGGAGCTGTTTTTT	CASSRTSGIFPGELFF
TRBV7-2	many	TRBJ2-4	-	TGTGCCAGCAGCTTCGCGGGATACTCAAATAAAAACATTCAGTACTTC	CASSFAGYSNKNIQYF
TRBV24-1	many	TRBJ2-5	-	TGTGCCACCAGTGATTTGGGGGTCGGGGAAGAGACCCAGTACTTC	CATSDLGVGEETQYF
TRBV10-3	many	TRBJ1-5	-	TGTGCCATCAGTGAGTCACGGGGGGGCAAGCAGCCCCAGCATTTT	CAISESRGGKQPQHF
TRBV6-2/TRBV6-3	many	TRBJ2-7	TRBD2	TGTGCCAGCACCCCAAGCGGGAGCGTCCACGAGCAGTACTTC	CASTPSGSVHEQYF
TRBV4-3	many	TRBJ2-1	-	TGCGCCAGCAGCCAAGATTGGGGGTACAATGAGCAGTTCTTC	CASSQDWGYNEQFF
TRBV20-1	many	TRBJ1-5	TRBD1	TGCAGTGCTAGAACTTTGATGGACAGGATCCCCAATCAGCCCCAGCATTTT	CSARTLMDRIPNQPQHF
TRBV6-5	many	TRBJ2-7	TRBD1	TGTGCCAGCAGTTACCGGGGACAGGGGGCCAGGGAGTACTTC	CASSYRGQGAREYF
TRBV21-1	many	TRBJ2-7	-	TGTGCCAGCAGCAAGCACAGCTACGAGCAGTACTTC	CASSKHSYEQYF
TRBV28	many	TRBJ1-2	-	TGTGCCAGCAGTACGACAGGAGGTGGCTACACCTTC	CASSTTGGGYTF
TRBV5-5	many	TRBJ1-2	TRBD1	TGTGCCAGCAGCCAGGAAGGACAGGGCTGGGGCTACACCTTC	CASSQEGQGWGYTF
TRBV19	many	TRBJ2-7	-	TGTGCCAGTAGTATCGGGACGGCCTACGAGCAGTACTTC	CASSIGTAYEQYF
TRBV6-5	many	TRBJ1-1	TRBD1	TGTGCCAGCGGACAGGGCACTGAAGCTTTCTTT	CASGQGTEAFF
TRBV7-2	many	TRBJ1-5	TRBD1	TGTGCCAGCAGCTTAGGCGGACAGGGCGAACAGCCCCAGCATTTT	CASSLGGQGEQPQHF
TRBV12-3/TRBV12-4	many	TRBJ2-1	TRBD2	TGTGCCAGCAGTTTTAGCGGGAGAATATACAATGAGCAGTTCTTC	CASSFSGRIYNEQFF
TRBV20-1	-	TRBJ2-3	TRBD2	TGCTGCGCTAGAGCCCTAGCGGGAGTAGGATGGACAGATACGCAGTATTTT	CCARALAGVGWTDTQYF
TRBV7-9	many	TRBJ1-2	-	TGTGCCAGCAGCTACGGGGAACGCTATGGCTACACCTTC	CASSYGERYGYTF